The subject of this entry is one T cell receptor beta chain. The antigen remains unidentified. Each replicate PCR on the sorted subsets used about 0.2 ug DNA (around 30,000 T cell genomes). Assay used: immunoSEQ multiplex PCR; TCRdb lists only in-frame clones, some missing. The sample shows millions of clones, more than 80% of them seen only once. The record originates from a study of shared clonotypes between healthy human individuals. Study-wide results and caveats: Generally, naive subsets came out with larger estimated richness than memory subsets. Blood was the sole source, and tissue repertoires probably differ. Genetic and exposure-history diversity was limited by the small donor number.

Sequencing input: naive CD4+ T cells from PBMCs. Subset defined: CD45RA+ positively selected. The source of this sequence is a man between 18 and 29 years old in good health. Some clones in this sample may be carry-over from other donors' samples.

The CDR3 reads CASSLAAGGTNEKLFF. The CDR3 DNA reads TGTGCCAGCAGCTTAGCCGCAGGGGGGACTAATGAAAAACTGTTTTTT. V gene TRBV7-9 combines with J gene TRBJ1-4; 7 bases are shared with TRBD1. The CDR3 contains 16 residues. V trimming: 0 bases; J trimming: 2 bases; junction bases outside the gene matches: 3. CDR1 is SEHNR and CDR2 is FQNEAQ in the germline V gene (reference sequence).